The 12 T cell receptor beta chains presented below share a single source sample, sequenced in a study of CD8 T cells in Susac syndrome. An input of about 0.5 to 1 ug of RNA was subjected to reverse transcription using random hexamers. TCRdb itself ran the immunoSEQ multiplex PCR reads through MiXCR, one entry per CDR3 protein. The sample carries 100,000 or so distinct CDR3 sequences, about nine tenths recorded once. Sequenced sample: CD8+ T cells from PBMCs. The receptors stem from a human donor in good health.

The chain is built from TRBV3-1 and TRBJ1-2, with 7 bases that match TRBD1. Germline loops: CDR1 LGHDT, CDR2 YNNKEL (reference sequence). The CDR3 loop spans 15 amino acids. Losses at the gene ends were 1 base for V and 4 bases for J; bases not matched to a gene: 6. The CDR3 spells CASSQVIGGGYGYTF. The CDR3 bases are TGTGCCAGCAGCCAAGTCATAGGGGGCGGCTATGGCTACACCTTC.

The chain employs TRBV12-3 or TRBV12-4 and TRBJ2-7; D is unclear. This CDR3 contains 13 residues. The V end was cut by 1 base, the J end by 0 bases, with 4 bases between. The CDR3 region is CASSLEGSYEQYF. The CDR3 nucleotides are TGTGCCAGCAGTTTAGAGGGCTCCTACGAGCAGTACTTC.

The rearrangement joins TRBV7-2 to TRBJ2-7; D is perhaps TRBD1 (6 bases). The germline CDR1 and CDR2 sequences are SGHTA and FQGNSA. The V end was cut by 4 bases, the J end by 1 base, with 14 bases between. This CDR3 spans 15 amino acids. The CDR3 DNA follows: TGTGCCAGCAGCTGGGACACCCTGGGATCCTACGAGCAGTACTTC. Translation gives CASSWDTLGSYEQYF.

This rearrangement joins TRBV5-1 to TRBJ2-1; the D gene is possibly TRBD2 (7 bases). The germline CDR1 and CDR2 sequences are SGHRS and YFSETQ. This CDR3 region has 14 residues. Trimming stripped 5 bases from V and 7 bases from J, with 16 bases between. The DNA of the CDR3 is TGCGCCAGCAGGTCGGGGGGCAGAGGGAATGAGCAGTTCTTC. It is translated as CASRSGGRGNEQFF.

The rearrangement uses TRBV20-1 and TRBJ2-1, with 8 bases lining up with TRBD2. Unmatched junction bases numbered 6, after V lost 2 bases and J lost 6 bases. The V gene's germline CDR1 is DFQATT and CDR2 SNEGSKA (reference sequence). The length of the CDR3 is 14 residues. The chain's CDR3 is CSARSRGELNEQFF. Written as DNA, the CDR3 is TGCAGTGCTAGATCGCGGGGGGAACTCAATGAGCAGTTCTTC.

This clonotype appeared a few times. The chain has TRBV7-2 and TRBJ1-5; D is ambiguous. The CDR3 sequence is 13 residues long. The ends were cut back, 2 bases at V and 6 bases at J, with 8 bases in the middle. Germline loops: CDR1 SGHTA, CDR2 FQGNSA. CDR3: CASSLSSGQPQHF. CDR3 coding DNA: TGTGCCAGCAGCTTATCATCGGGTCAGCCCCAGCATTTT.

This sequence joins TRBV19 and TRBJ1-2, with 11 bases aligning to TRBD1. V lost 5 bases and J lost 6; bases outside the gene matches: 8. Germline V lookup: CDR1 LNHDA, CDR2 SQIVND (reference sequence). The length of the CDR3 is 15 residues. CDR3 DNA sequence: TGTGCCAGTAGTGCAGGACAGGGGGCTCGGCATGGCTACACCTTC. Translated, it gives CASSAGQGARHGYTF.

This chain connects TRBV5-1 to TRBJ2-1, with 10 bases lining up with TRBD1. The CDR3 totals 15 residues. V lost 4 bases, J lost 8 bases, and 9 bases stayed unmatched. CDR1 and CDR2 from the germline V gene are SGHRS and YFSETQ. Here the CDR3 DNA reads TGCGCCAGCAGCCTACGGACAGGGGGTGGCGATGAGCAGTTCTTC. Residues: CASSLRTGGGDEQFF.

The chain links TRBV7-9 to TRBJ2-7; 10 bases line up with TRBD1. There are 18 residues in the CDR3. From germline, CDR1 is SEHNR and CDR2 FQNEAQ (reference sequence). After removal of 5 bases from V and 2 bases from J, the junction contained 15 bases not matched to a gene. The CDR3, as DNA: TGTGCCAGCAGCGACCGGAGTACCCGGGACAGGGGAACCTACGAGCAGTACTTC. Encoded protein: CASSDRSTRDRGTYEQYF.

This clonotype is a singleton in its sample. The rearrangement joins TRBV7-8 to TRBJ2-6; D unclear. The V end lost 1 base, the J end lost 2 bases, and 9 bases lay between the germline ends. CDR3 length: 16 amino acids. The germline V gene encodes CDR1 SGHVS and CDR2 FQNEAQ. This chain's CDR3 is CASSLDPRTGANVLTF. As DNA, the CDR3 is TGTGCCAGCAGCTTAGACCCCAGGACTGGGGCCAACGTCCTGACTTTC.

The CDR3 nucleotides are TGTGCCAGCAGCGTAGGGGGCAGCCTGGGGAACACTGAAGCTTTCTTT. This encodes CASSVGGSLGNTEAFF. The chain recombines TRBV9 with TRBJ1-1, with D perhaps matching TRBD1 (5 bases). Trimming took off 0 bases at V and 1 base at J, with 13 bases between the two ends. From germline, CDR1 is SGDLS and CDR2 YYNGEE. The CDR3 is 16 amino acids. Full variable domain (missing parts from reference TRBV9 and TRBJ1-1): DSGVTQTPKHLITATGQRVTLRCSPRSGDLSVYWYQQSLDQGLQFLIQYYNGEERAKGNILERFSAQQFPDLHSELNLSSLELGDSALYFCASSVGGSLGNTEAFFGQGTRLTVV.

The V call is TRBV5-6, the J call TRBJ1-1, with D uncertain. Looked up from germline, CDR1 is SGHDT and CDR2 is YYEEEE. CDR3 length: 14 amino acids. Deletions cut 0 bases from V and 0 bases from J, with 6 bases between. DNA for the CDR3: TGTGCCAGCAGCTTGGTGGACTTGAACACTGAAGCTTTCTTT. This encodes CASSLVDLNTEAFF.